This T cell receptor (beta chain) derives from a study of blood T cell repertoires in COVID-19. At the level of the study: PBMCs, B-cell-depleted T cells, or T cells were the source of the cDNA or gDNA that made up the material.

Assay used: immunoSEQ multiplex PCR; TCRdb lists only in-frame clones, some missing. Here the sample spans over 110,000 clones, around 80% being singletons. The receptor comes from a man between 70 and 80 years old who had recovered from COVID-19. Specimen: peripheral blood.

CDR3 amino acids: CASSLEGTSSNEQFF. The DNA for the CDR3 is TGCGCCAGCAGCTTGGAAGGGACTAGCAGCAATGAGCAGTTCTTC. This sequence joins TRBV5-1 and TRBJ2-1; 9 bases are a match to TRBD2. With 0 bases clipped from V and 6 bases from J, the junction kept 4 bases outside the gene matches. The germline gives CDR1 SGHRS, CDR2 YFSETQ. The CDR3 totals 15 residues.